This T cell receptor beta chain comes out of a study of T cell responses to AZD1222 COVID-19 vaccine. Sequencing used immunoSEQ multiplex PCR; TCRdb keeps in-frame clones, though not all of them. The sample holds over 100,000 clones, more than 70% seen once. For this clone: Its target is unknown.

Whole-study results and caveats: Unmutated variant regions are reportedly the target of nearly half of TCRs that are spike-specific. All repertoire sampling was performed exclusively after the peak T cell response.

Second-dose intervals of approximately 4 or approximately 12 weeks were pooled. Germline trimming cut 4 bases from V and 3 bases from J; bases unmatched to any gene: 9. The CDR3 extends over 17 amino acids. Germline V gene lookup returns CDR1 SEHNR and CDR2 FQNEAQ (reference sequence). This clonotype was sampled from an adult who received the AZD1222 COVID-19 vaccine. The input for sequencing was peripheral blood, taken 28 days after the second AZD1222 dose. V gene TRBV7-9 combines with J gene TRBJ1-5; 10 nucleotides match TRBD1. The CDR3 spells CASSYGGTGASNQPQHF. Written as DNA, the CDR3 is TGTGCCAGCAGCTACGGAGGGACAGGGGCTTCCAATCAGCCCCAGCATTTT.